This T cell receptor beta chain was identified during a study of shared T cell receptors in the human thymus. Libraries were prepared by immunoSEQ multiplex PCR; TCRdb keeps only in-frame clonotypes and omits some of them. The profile shows 700,000 to 750,000 clones, approximately 85% of them singletons. The CDR3 extends over 12 amino acids. Trimming pared 7 bases from V and 3 bases from J, leaving 9 bases between. The germline V gene has CDR1 MNHNS and CDR2 SASEGT. This sample was also put to use in a study of human thymus T cells. That work contributes: Finnish infants who were healthy and having corrective surgery for congenital heart defects made up the donors. The study used thymus tissue resected during corrective heart surgery. Biased V and J segment usage appeared in thymus and peripheral blood.

The source material was thymocytes. This TCR was recovered from a girl in the first two years of life with a congenital heart defect. The rearrangement joins TRBV6-1 to TRBJ1-2; D unclear. The CDR3 sequence is CASTPTHYGYTF. DNA for the CDR3: TGTGCCAGCACACCTACTCACTATGGCTACACCTTC.